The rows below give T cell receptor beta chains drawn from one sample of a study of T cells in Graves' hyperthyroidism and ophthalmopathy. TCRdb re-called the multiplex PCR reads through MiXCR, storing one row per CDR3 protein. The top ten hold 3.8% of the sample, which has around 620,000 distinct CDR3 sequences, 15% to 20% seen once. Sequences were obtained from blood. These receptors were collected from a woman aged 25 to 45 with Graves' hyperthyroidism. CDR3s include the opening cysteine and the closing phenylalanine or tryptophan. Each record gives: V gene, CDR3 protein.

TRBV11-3,CASSLAAEREQYF
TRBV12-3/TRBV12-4,CASSRDRGAYNEQFF
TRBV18,CASSLSATNYGYTF
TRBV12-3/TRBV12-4,CASTITGTVGETQYF
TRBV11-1,CASSYGRIYEQYF
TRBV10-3,CAISDLGQGARGANVLTF
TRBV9,CASSAGPGWPEAFF
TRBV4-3,CASSQDSGTGFQPQHF
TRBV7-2,CASSSGRLAGGAGELFF
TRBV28,CASSPPNTETQYF
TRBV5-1,CASSPGTAGGEQFF
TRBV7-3,CASSSTRGTGPTLYEQYF
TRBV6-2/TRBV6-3,CASNSGYNEQFF
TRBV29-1,CSVEDRGTYEQYF